Listed below are T cell receptor beta chains from one sample, sequenced in a study of graft-versus-host responses after intestinal transplantation. Antigen specificity for these receptors is unknown. Repertoires were generated with immunoSEQ multiplex PCR, while TCRdb's copy carries only in-frame clones and drops some. The profile shows about 130,000 clones, about 90% of them singletons. The starting material was unstimulated CD4+ T cells sorted from spleen or lymph node cells, obtained before intestinal transplant. Receptor source: a human donor who received an intestinal transplant. Each CDR3 is given with its conserved first and last residue. A D gene is named only where the DNA matches it firmly. Size is omitted from some rows. Given values are once, few, many or a class for expanded clones.

>TRBV14|TRBJ1-1|-|-
CASSQGRGWDTEAFF
TGTGCCAGCAGCCAAGGTCGGGGTTGGGACACTGAAGCTTTCTTT
>TRBV19|TRBJ1-1|-|-
CASSIQAGMNTEAFF
TGTGCCAGTAGTATCCAAGCAGGGATGAACACTGAAGCTTTCTTT
>TRBV19|TRBJ2-3|TRBD1|-
CASSITAVGRGPDTQYF
TGTGCCAGTAGTATAACCGCAGTGGGCAGGGGGCCAGATACGCAGTATTTT
>TRBV28|TRBJ2-1|-|-
CASSQPGSFSYNEQFF
TGTGCCAGCAGCCAGCCCGGGAGCTTCTCCTACAATGAGCAGTTCTTC
>TRBV9|TRBJ2-4|-|-
CASSVGVGNIQYF
TGTGCCAGCAGCGTAGGAGTAGGTAACATTCAGTACTTC
>TRBV19|TRBJ2-7|-|-
CASSQWPTSPYEQYF
TGTGCCAGTAGTCAATGGCCTACTTCTCCTTACGAGCAGTACTTC
>TRBV28|TRBJ2-3|-|-
CASMGTADTQYF
TGTGCCAGCATGGGCACTGCAGATACGCAGTATTTT
>TRBV29-1|TRBJ2-3|-|-
CSVAPQGADTQYF
TGCAGCGTTGCACCACAGGGCGCAGATACGCAGTATTTT
>TRBV9|TRBJ2-2|TRBD2|-
CASRERLAGAGELFF
TGTGCCAGCAGAGAAAGGCTAGCGGGAGCCGGGGAGCTGTTTTTT
>TRBV9|TRBJ2-7|TRBD2|-
CASSVGLAGSYEQYF
TGTGCCAGCAGCGTAGGACTAGCGGGATCCTACGAGCAGTACTTC
>TRBV19|TRBJ2-1|-|-
CASSIDPPYASVHNEQFF
TGTGCCAGTAGTATAGACCCCCCGTATGCTAGCGTCCACAATGAGCAGTTCTTC
>TRBV13|TRBJ2-1|TRBD1|-
CASTGTEDNEQFF
TGTGCCAGCACCGGGACAGAAGACAATGAGCAGTTCTTC
>TRBV6-6|TRBJ2-7|-|once
CASSNQRYEQYF
TGTGCCAGCAGTAACCAGCGCTACGAGCAGTACTTC
>TRBV11-3|TRBJ2-6|-|once
CASSLDRADSGANVLTF
TGTGCCAGCAGCTTAGACAGGGCTGATTCTGGGGCCAACGTCCTGACTTTC
>TRBV11-2|TRBJ1-2|TRBD1|-
CASSLGTGSNYGYTF
TGTGCCAGCAGCCTCGGGACAGGATCTAACTATGGCTACACCTTC
>TRBV2|TRBJ2-7|TRBD1|-
CASSGSTGTPYEQYF
TGTGCCAGCAGTGGGTCGACAGGGACACCCTACGAGCAGTACTTC
>TRBV5-1|TRBJ2-3|-|-
CASSLPGGGSPYTDTQYF
TGCGCCAGCAGCTTGCCCGGGGGCGGGAGCCCATACACAGATACGCAGTATTTT
>TRBV4-1|TRBJ2-1|TRBD2|-
CASSQVGREGKQFF
TGCGCCAGCAGCCAAGTAGGACGGGAGGGCAAGCAGTTCTTC
>TRBV27|TRBJ2-7|-|-
CASSPNGAYEQYF
TGTGCCAGCAGTCCTAACGGGGCCTACGAGCAGTACTTC
>TRBV27|TRBJ2-7|TRBD2|-
CASSRYSGSSYEQYF
TGTGCCAGCAGTCGTTATAGCGGGAGCTCCTACGAGCAGTACTTC
>TRBV11-3|TRBJ2-1|-|-
CASSLGGGGIYNEQFF
TGTGCCAGCAGCTTAGGGGGTGGTGGGATTTACAATGAGCAGTTCTTC
>TRBV5-6|TRBJ2-1|-|-
CASSHKDLSGNEQFF
TGTGCCAGCAGCCACAAGGACCTTTCCGGCAATGAGCAGTTCTTC
>TRBV7-2|TRBJ1-5|TRBD1|-
CASSKDRGGQPQHF
TGTGCCAGCAGCAAAGACAGGGGAGGTCAGCCCCAGCATTTT
>TRBV14|TRBJ1-5|-|-
CASSQGLGNQPQHF
TGTGCCAGCAGCCAAGGTTTAGGGAATCAGCCCCAGCATTTT
>TRBV28|TRBJ2-7|TRBD2|-
CASRAPGTSGSLDEQYF
TGTGCCAGCAGGGCTCCCGGGACTAGCGGGAGTCTCGACGAGCAGTACTTC
>TRBV19|TRBJ1-5|TRBD1|-
CASSSRDRGRLSNQPQHF
TGTGCCAGTAGTTCCCGGGACAGGGGACGACTTAGCAATCAGCCCCAGCATTTT
>TRBV7-2|TRBJ2-7|-|-
CASSLRGYEQYF
TGTGCCAGCAGCTTACGGGGCTACGAGCAGTACTTC
>TRBV4-1|TRBJ1-5|-|once
CASSQDLGGQPQHF
TGCGCCAGCAGCCAAGATTTAGGTGGGCAGCCCCAGCATTTT
>TRBV5-1|TRBJ1-1|TRBD1|-
CASSVSGTGNTEAFF
TGCGCCAGCAGCGTCTCCGGGACAGGGAACACTGAAGCTTTCTTT
>TRBV2|TRBJ2-7|TRBD2|once
CASSLAAFWEQYF
TGTGCCAGCAGCCTAGCGGCCTTCTGGGAGCAGTACTTC
>TRBV30|TRBJ1-2|-|-
CAWSFGWGGGYTF
TGTGCCTGGAGTTTTGGGTGGGGGGGAGGCTACACCTTC
>TRBV6-5|TRBJ2-1|TRBD2|-
CASSYTLAGGRDEQFF
TGTGCCAGCAGTTATACACTAGCGGGAGGGAGGGATGAGCAGTTCTTC
>TRBV28|TRBJ2-7|TRBD2|-
CASRLAGDYEQYF
TGTGCCAGCAGGCTAGCGGGAGACTACGAGCAGTACTTC
>TRBV10-3|TRBJ2-2|TRBD1|-
CAISPQGVWDTGELFF
TGTGCCATCAGCCCACAGGGGGTGTGGGACACCGGGGAGCTGTTTTTT
>TRBV7-9|TRBJ2-5|-|-
CASSLGPDGTQYF
TGTGCCAGCAGCTTAGGCCCTGACGGGACCCAGTACTTC